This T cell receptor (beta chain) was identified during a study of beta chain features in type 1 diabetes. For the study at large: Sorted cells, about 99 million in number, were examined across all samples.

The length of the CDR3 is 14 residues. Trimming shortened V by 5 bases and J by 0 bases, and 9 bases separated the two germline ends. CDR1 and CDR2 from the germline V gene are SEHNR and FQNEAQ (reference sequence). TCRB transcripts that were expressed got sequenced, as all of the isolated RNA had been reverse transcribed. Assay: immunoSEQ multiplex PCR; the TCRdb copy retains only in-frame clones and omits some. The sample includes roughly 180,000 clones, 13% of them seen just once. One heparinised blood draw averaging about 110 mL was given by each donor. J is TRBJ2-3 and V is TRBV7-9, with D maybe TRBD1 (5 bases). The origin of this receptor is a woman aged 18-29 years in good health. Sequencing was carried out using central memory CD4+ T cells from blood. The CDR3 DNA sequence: TGTGCCAGCAGCCCTGGGGCTAGCACAGATACGCAGTATTTT. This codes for CASSPGASTDTQYF. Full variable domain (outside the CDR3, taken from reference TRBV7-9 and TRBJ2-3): DTGVSQNPRHKITKRGQNVTFRCDPISEHNRLYWYRQTLGQGPEFLTYFQNEAQLEKSRLLSDRFSAERPKGSFSTLEIQRTEQGDSAMYLCASSPGASTDTQYFGPGTRLTVL.